This section outlines one TCR beta chain sequence together with its context. The protocol was immunoSEQ multiplex PCR, while the TCRdb copy is restricted to in-frame clones and leaves out a portion. The repertoire consists of more than 65,000 clones, with over 80% occurring once and the leading ten covering around 4.6%. The data were taken from a study of technical replicates of blood from a handful of donors. The clonotype originates from a human donor in good health. Some clones in this sample may be carry-over from other donors' samples. The sequencing sample was made of PBMCs.

The CDR3 DNA is TGTGCCAGCAGCCAAGATAGGGGTAATTCACCCCTCCACTTT. Translating it yields CASSQDRGNSPLHF. The chain recombines TRBV14 with TRBJ1-6, with D perhaps TRBD1 (5 bases). This CDR3 has 14 residues. V was shortened by 0 bases and J by 6 bases, with 6 bases between the two germline ends. The V gene's germline CDR1 is SGHDN and CDR2 FVKESK.